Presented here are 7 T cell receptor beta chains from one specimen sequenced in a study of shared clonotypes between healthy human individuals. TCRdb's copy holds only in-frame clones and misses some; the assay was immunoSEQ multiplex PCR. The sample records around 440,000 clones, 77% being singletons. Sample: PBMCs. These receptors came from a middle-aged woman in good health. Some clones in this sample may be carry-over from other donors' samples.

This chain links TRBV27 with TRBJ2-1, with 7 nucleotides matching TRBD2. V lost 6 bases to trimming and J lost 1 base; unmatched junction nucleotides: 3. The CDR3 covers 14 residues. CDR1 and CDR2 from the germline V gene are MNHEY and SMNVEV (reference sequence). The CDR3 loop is CASSRLASYNEQFF. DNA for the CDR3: TGTGCCAGCAGCCGACTAGCTTCCTACAATGAGCAGTTCTTC.

CDR3: CAWSAGANTGELFF. The DNA of the CDR3 is TGTGCCTGGAGTGCCGGAGCGAACACCGGGGAGCTGTTTTTT. V is TRBV30 and J is TRBJ2-2; D is unresolved. Germline loops: CDR1 GTSNPN, CDR2 SVGIG (reference sequence). This CDR3 has 14 amino acids. V was pared by 1 base and J by 0 bases, with 6 bases between.

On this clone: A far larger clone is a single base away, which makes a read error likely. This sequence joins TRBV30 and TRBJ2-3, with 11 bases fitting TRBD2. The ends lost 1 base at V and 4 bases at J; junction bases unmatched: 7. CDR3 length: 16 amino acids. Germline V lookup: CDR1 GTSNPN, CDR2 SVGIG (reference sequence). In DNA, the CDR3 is TGTGCCTGGAGTGGGCTGCTAGCGGGAGGACCAGATACGCAGTATTTT. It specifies CAWSGLLAGGPDTQYF.

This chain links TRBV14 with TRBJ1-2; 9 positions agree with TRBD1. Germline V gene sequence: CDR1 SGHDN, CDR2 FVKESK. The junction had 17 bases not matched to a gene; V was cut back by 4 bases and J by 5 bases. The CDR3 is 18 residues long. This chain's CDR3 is CASSPSRDRVQRPYGYTF. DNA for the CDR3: TGTGCCAGCAGCCCGTCCCGGGACAGGGTTCAACGCCCTTATGGCTACACCTTC.

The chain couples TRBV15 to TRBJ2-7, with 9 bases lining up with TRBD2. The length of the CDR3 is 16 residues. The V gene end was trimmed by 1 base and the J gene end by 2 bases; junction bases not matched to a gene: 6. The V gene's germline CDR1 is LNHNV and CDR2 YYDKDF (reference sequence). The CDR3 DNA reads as TGTGCCACCAGCAGAGTGGCGGCTAGCGGGACCTACGAGCAGTACTTC. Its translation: CATSRVAASGTYEQYF.

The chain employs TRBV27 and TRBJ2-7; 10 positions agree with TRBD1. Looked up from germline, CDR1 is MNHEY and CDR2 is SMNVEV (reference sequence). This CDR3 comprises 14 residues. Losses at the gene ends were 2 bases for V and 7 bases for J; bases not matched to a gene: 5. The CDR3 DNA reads TGTGCCAGCAGTTTACCCCGGACAGGGGGAGAGCAGTACTTC. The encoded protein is CASSLPRTGGEQYF.

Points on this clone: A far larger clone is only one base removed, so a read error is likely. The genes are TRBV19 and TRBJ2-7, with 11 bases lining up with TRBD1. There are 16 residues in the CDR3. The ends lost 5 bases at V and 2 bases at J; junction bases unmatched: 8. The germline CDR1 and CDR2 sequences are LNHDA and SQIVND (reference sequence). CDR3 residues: CASSVTGTGGPYEQYF. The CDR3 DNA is TGTGCCAGTAGTGTCACCGGGACAGGGGGTCCCTACGAGCAGTACTTC.